A selection of T cell receptor beta chains follows, all from one sample in a study of Ad26.COV2.S vaccination and SARS-CoV-2 variants. TCRdb keeps only in-frame clones here, not all; method: immunoSEQ multiplex PCR. The table shows 300,000 to 400,000 clones, with about 88% occurring only once. The sample was peripheral blood, taken in a trial of Ad26.COV2.S vaccine versus placebo. The receptors derive from a person between 18 and 60 years old who received the Ad26.COV2.S COVID-19 vaccine or a placebo. The CDR3 runs from the conserved cysteine through the conserved F or W.

j_call v_call cdr3_aa
TRBJ2-1 TRBV5-1 CASSLAGGRNDEQFF
TRBJ1-6 TRBV7-9 CASSLRGESYNSPLHF
TRBJ1-2 TRBV7-9 CASSPRHETYGYTF
TRBJ1-4 TRBV5-1 CASSLDQRVPDRGREKLFF
TRBJ2-7 TRBV19 CASSISRSSYEQYF
TRBJ2-4 TRBV3-1/TRBV3-2 CASSQRGGIQYF
TRBJ1-6 TRBV25-1 CASSEYFGAQRNSPLHF
TRBJ2-6 TRBV15 CATSREVSGANVLTF
TRBJ1-1 TRBV18 CASSPVGGDTEAFF
TRBJ2-1 TRBV27 CASSREIVNEQFF
TRBJ1-2 TRBV15 CATSIRDGANYGYTF
TRBJ1-1 TRBV7-3 CASSLKGRFWEGMNTEAFF
TRBJ1-4 TRBV7-2 CASRAGSTTNEKLFF
TRBJ1-1 TRBV20-1 CSASYPGRNTEAFF
TRBJ1-3 TRBV9 CASSPGQVSSGNTIYF
TRBJ1-2 TRBV7-2 CASTQTGSNYGYTF
TRBJ2-1 TRBV11-3 CASSLDRYNEQFF
TRBJ2-1 TRBV7-8 CASSLPGSGNEQFF
TRBJ2-4 TRBV7-9 CASSSSGQAENIQYF
TRBJ2-1 TRBV6-4 CASSENRGNEQFF
TRBJ2-3 TRBV18 CASSPRTSGSRDTQYF
TRBJ1-2 TRBV7-2 CASSPGRDHDYGYTF
TRBJ1-5 TRBV5-4 CASSFPGSNQPQHF
TRBJ1-5 TRBV21-1 CASSPRVARDRGNQPQHF
TRBJ2-7 TRBV6-2/TRBV6-3 CASSYPGTGDYEQYF
TRBJ2-5 TRBV28 CASSSSTGGLETQYF
TRBJ1-5 TRBV19 CASSILPGTFVNQPQHF
TRBJ2-3 TRBV18 CASSRTSGGSDTQYF
TRBJ2-6 TRBV5-4 CASNKGGRSSGANVLTF
TRBJ1-6 TRBV7-3 CASSSRQGLSPLHF
TRBJ1-4 TRBV18 CASSPLATNEKLFF
TRBJ2-1 TRBV3-1/TRBV3-2 CASSQDLFNSYNEQFF
TRBJ1-5 TRBV19 CASQPGQIGNQPQHF
TRBJ2-1 TRBV28 CASKSRAGSYNEQFF
TRBJ1-2 TRBV28 CASQAPATDYGYTF
TRBJ2-2 TRBV18 CASSPGTGNTGELFF
TRBJ1-5 TRBV19 CASSIVGSNQPQHF
TRBJ2-1 TRBV7-8 CASSRTILMGGSSYNEQFF
TRBJ1-4 TRBV5-4 CASSQRLENEKLFF
TRBJ2-2 TRBV7-2 CASSLAPGLAGEAGELFF
TRBJ1-4 TRBV6-5 CASTQELMWEKLFF
TRBJ2-1 TRBV7-2 CASSFGPGASDNEQFF
TRBJ1-5 TRBV4-2 CASSQEGGGGQPQHF
TRBJ1-2 TRBV20-1 CSARVGYGYTF
TRBJ1-6 TRBV30 CAYTRDSTVPISPLHF
TRBJ2-2 TRBV11-2 CASSANRGRSGELFF
TRBJ2-2 TRBV7-2 CASSFHPSGFTGELFF